The 20 T cell receptor beta chains reported below all come from one sample, sequenced in a study of shared clonotypes between healthy human individuals. Using immunoSEQ multiplex PCR, the repertoire was profiled, and TCRdb retains in-frame clones only, with some absent. The data show about 2,200,000 clones, under 95% seen once. Positively selected for CCR7, the CD45RO-negative cells used as naive CD8 cells excluded terminally differentiated effector memory CD45RA+ cells. Material for sequencing was naive CD8+ T cells from PBMCs. The receptors shown here come from a man aged 18 to 29 in good health. Some clones in this sample may be carry-over from other donors' samples.

The chain joins TRBV5-6 to TRBJ1-1; D not certain. V was cut by 3 bases and J by 8 bases, with 8 bases left in between. The CDR3 sequence is 11 residues long. CDR1 and CDR2 from the germline V gene are SGHDT and YYEEEE. DNA for the CDR3: TGTGCCAGCAGCTGGGGTCAAGAAGCTTTCTTT. Translating gives CASSWGQEAFF.

The chain employs TRBV5-6 and TRBJ1-1, with 10 positions matching TRBD1. Unmatched junction bases numbered 9, after V lost 4 bases and J lost 3 bases. CDR3 length equals 16 residues. Germline V CDR1 and CDR2: SGHDT, YYEEEE. This chain's CDR3 is CASSGGQGGAHTEAFF. CDR3 DNA: TGTGCCAGCAGCGGAGGACAGGGGGGAGCCCACACTGAAGCTTTCTTT. The entire variable domain, with the rest obtained from reference TRBV5-6 and TRBJ1-1, is as follows: DAGVTQSPTHLIKTRGQQVTLRCSPKSGHDTVSWYQQALGQGPQFIFQYYEEEERQRGNFPDRFSGHQFPNYSSELNVNALLLGDSALYLCASSGGQGGAHTEAFFGQGTRLTVV.

The V gene is TRBV13, the J gene TRBJ1-1; D is ambiguous. CDR1 is PRHDT and CDR2 is FYEKMQ in the germline V gene (reference sequence). The CDR3 contains 13 residues. V was clipped by 1 base and J by 5 bases, with 8 bases between them. CDR3 residues: CASSLDEGTEAFF. CDR3 bases: TGTGCCAGCAGCTTAGACGAGGGAACTGAAGCTTTCTTT.

A single count supports this clone. The rearrangement uses TRBV29-1 and TRBJ1-2; unclear D gene. Germline V CDR1 and CDR2: SQVTM, ANQGSEA. Between the trimmed V and J ends, which lost 3 bases and 5 bases, there was a span of 7 bases. The length of the CDR3 is 11 residues. The CDR3: CSVEGPYGYTF. The CDR3 DNA reads TGCAGCGTTGAGGGTCCTTATGGCTACACCTTC.

The rearrangement joins TRBV4-2 to TRBJ2-7, with 7 bases lining up with TRBD2. CDR3 length equals 16 residues. The J segment lost 3 bases and the V segment lost 0 bases, leaving 8 bases of the junction unmatched. Germline V gives CDR1 LGHNA, CDR2 YNFKEQ. This CDR3 is CASSQEGGNLNYEQYF. The CDR3 DNA sequence: TGTGCCAGCAGCCAAGAGGGAGGGAATCTGAACTACGAGCAGTACTTC.

This clone was seen only a few times. The same CDR3 is also encoded by other DNA sequences in this sample. The rearrangement links TRBV7-9 to TRBJ2-7; the D is unclear. In germline, CDR1 is SEHNR, CDR2 FQNEAQ (reference sequence). The CDR3 consists of 12 residues. Deletions cut 0 bases from V and 7 bases from J, with 7 bases between. CDR3 in DNA: TGTGCCAGCAGCTTAGCTCTGCGGGAGCAGTACTTC. This encodes CASSLALREQYF.

The rearrangement joins TRBV4-1 to TRBJ2-6; possible D gene TRBD2, 5 bases. Germline V lookup: CDR1 MGHRA, CDR2 YSYEKL. V shed 4 bases and J shed 0 bases, with 13 bases lying between them. The CDR3 contains 17 residues. DNA of the CDR3: TGCGCCAGCAGCCGAGTGGGAGTTACCTCTGGGGCCAACGTCCTGACTTTC. Its translation: CASSRVGVTSGANVLTF.

Here the CDR3 reads CASSEDWWLAGPTPYEQYF. The CDR3 DNA reads TGTGCCAGCAGTGAAGATTGGTGGCTAGCGGGTCCGACCCCCTACGAGCAGTACTTC. The J gene is TRBJ2-7, the V gene TRBV6-1; 8 bases align to TRBD2. CDR3 size: 19 residues. Germline CDR1 is MNHNS and CDR2 is SASEGT. The V segment lost 1 base and the J segment 2 bases; nucleotides outside the gene matches: 16.

The chain carries TRBV28 and TRBJ2-3, with TRBD2 as a possible D gene (5 bases). CDR3 size: 16 residues. Trimming removed 1 base at V and 2 bases at J, with 13 bases between. CDR1 and CDR2 from the germline V gene are MDHEN and SYDVKM. CDR3 loop: CASSLSLARITDTQYF. The CDR3 bases are TGTGCCAGCAGTTTATCCCTAGCTCGTATCACAGATACGCAGTATTTT. Supplemented by reference TRBV28 and TRBJ2-3, the full variable domain reads DVKVTQSSRYLVKRTGEKVFLECVQDMDHENMFWYRQDPGLGLRLIYFSYDVKMKEKGDIPEGYSVSREKKERFSLILESASTNQTSMYLCASSLSLARITDTQYFGPGTRLTVL.

V gene TRBV13 combines with J gene TRBJ2-7, with TRBD1 matching 10 bases. Germline CDR1 PRHDT, CDR2 FYEKMQ (reference sequence). The CDR3 is 15 amino acids. With 4 bases clipped from V and 2 bases from J, the junction kept 5 bases outside the gene matches. The chain's CDR3 is CASSSTGTGAYEQYF. Here the CDR3 DNA reads TGTGCCAGCAGCTCGACCGGGACAGGGGCCTACGAGCAGTACTTC. The complete variable domain, with remaining parts taken from reference TRBV13 and TRBJ2-7, reads AAGVIQSPRHLIKEKRETATLKCYPIPRHDTVYWYQQGPGQDPQFLISFYEKMQSDKGSIPDRFSAQQFSDYHSELNMSSLELGDSALYFCASSSTGTGAYEQYFGPGTRLTVT.

The chain recombines TRBV7-6 with TRBJ2-1; a possible D gene is TRBD1 (6 bases). Per the germline V gene, CDR1 is SGHVS and CDR2 is FNYEAQ. V gave up 0 bases and J gave up 7 bases, with 10 bases separating them. This CDR3 has 14 amino acids. This CDR3 reads CASSLALGGNEQFF. The CDR3 DNA reads TGTGCCAGCAGCTTAGCGCTAGGGGGTAATGAGCAGTTCTTC.

This rearrangement joins TRBV11-3 to TRBJ2-1; the D gene is possibly TRBD1 (6 bases). Germline V CDR1 and CDR2: SGHNT, YENEEA. The CDR3 loop spans 14 amino acids. The V and J ends lost 5 bases and 5 bases respectively, with 13 bases between them. CDR3 sequence reads: CASSHEGEDNEQFF. Written as DNA, the CDR3 is TGTGCCAGCAGCCACGAGGGGGAAGACAATGAGCAGTTCTTC. Supplemented by reference TRBV11-3 and TRBJ2-1, the full variable domain reads EAGVVQSPRYKIIEKKQPVAFWCNPISGHNTLYWYLQNLGQGPELLIRYENEEAVDDSQLPKDRFSAERLKGVDSTLKIQPAELGDSAVYLCASSHEGEDNEQFFGPGTRLTVL.

The chain couples TRBV4-3 to TRBJ1-1; the match to TRBD1 covers 11 bases. Germline V gene sequence: CDR1 LGHNA, CDR2 YSLEER. The CDR3 spans 16 residues. Unmatched junction bases numbered 8, after V lost 1 base and J lost 7 bases. The CDR3 DNA is TGCGCCAGCAGCCAAGTGGGACAGGGGGTTAGGGATGAAGCTTTCTTT. It codes for CASSQVGQGVRDEAFF.

This clone has a single count. V is TRBV6-6 and J is TRBJ2-1, with 14 bases matching TRBD2. V gave up 6 bases and J gave up 6 bases; unmatched junction bases: 7. Germline CDR1 is MNHNY and CDR2 is SVGAGI (reference sequence). The CDR3 is 16 residues long. CDR3 residues: CASSRLAGGTSNEQFF. The CDR3, as DNA: TGTGCCAGCAGCCGACTAGCGGGAGGGACTAGCAATGAGCAGTTCTTC.

The chain carries TRBV5-5 and TRBJ2-7; D remains ambiguous. The CDR3 loop spans 11 amino acids. Trimming pared 1 base from V and 6 bases from J, leaving 5 bases between. Germline V lookup: CDR1 SGHKS, CDR2 YYEKEE (reference sequence). Written as DNA, the CDR3 is TGTGCCAGCAGCTTGAGGTTCGAGCAGTACTTC. Residues: CASSLRFEQYF.

The V gene is TRBV10-2, the J gene TRBJ1-3; D is uncertain. The CDR3 is 11 amino acids. CDR1 is WSHSY, CDR2 SAAADI, per germline. V lost 2 bases to trimming and J lost 7 bases, with 3 bases between them. The CDR3 DNA sequence: TGCGCCAGCAGTGAGGGGAACACCATATATTTT. Encoded protein: CASSEGNTIYF.

The J gene is TRBJ2-7, the V gene TRBV29-1; the D call may be TRBD1 or TRBD2 (6 bases each). CDR3 size: 13 residues. Germline assignment: CDR1 SQVTM and CDR2 ANQGSEA. Trimming stripped 4 bases from V and 0 bases from J, with 10 bases between. The CDR3 DNA follows: TGCAGCGTTGCGGGGGCAGTCTCCTACGAGCAGTACTTC. It encodes CSVAGAVSYEQYF.

The chain has TRBV13 and TRBJ1-1; possible D gene TRBD1, 6 bases. Per germline, CDR1 PRHDT and CDR2 FYEKMQ (reference sequence). The CDR3 is made up of 13 amino acids. With 9 bases removed from V and 1 base from J, the gap between germline ends came to 12 bases. CDR3 nucleotide sequence: TGTGCCAGTCTGGGGGCCCCGAACACTGAAGCTTTCTTT. This translates into CASLGAPNTEAFF.

The V and J genes are TRBV15 and TRBJ2-4, with D perhaps matching TRBD1 (5 bases). The V end lost 5 bases, the J end lost 8 bases, and 22 bases lay between the germline ends. The germline gives CDR1 LNHNV, CDR2 YYDKDF (reference sequence). The CDR3 runs 16 residues. CDR3 amino acids: CATSLRRQSLRDIQYF. DNA for the CDR3: TGTGCCACCAGCCTCCGCCGACAGAGTCTGAGAGACATTCAGTACTTC.

The chain couples TRBV7-2 to TRBJ2-5, with D tentatively TRBD1 (6 bases). The ends were cut back, 2 bases at V and 0 bases at J, with 10 bases in the middle. The CDR3 is 15 residues long. Germline CDR1 and CDR2: SGHTA and FQGNSA. The CDR3 spells CASSLWGPNQETQYF. CDR3 coding DNA: TGTGCCAGCAGCTTATGGGGGCCCAACCAAGAGACCCAGTACTTC.